This T cell receptor beta chain was recovered during a study of early stage breast cancer tumors. Study as a whole: The ER+/PR+/HER2- tumors included seven or eight ductal and four lobular carcinomas. Samples were sequenced at 9 to 10-fold average coverage. Study-wide results and caveats: Compared with adjacent normal breast, tumors showed 2 to 2.5-fold denser, more clonal T cells.

Germline values: CDR1 MDHEN, CDR2 SYDVKM. CDR3 length: 11 amino acids. With 8 bases removed from V and 7 bases from J, the gap between germline ends came to 12 bases. Assay: immunoSEQ multiplex PCR; the TCRdb copy retains only in-frame clones and omits some. Of 30,000 to 40,000 clones listed, less than 80% are singletons. Notes on this clone: Its antigen remains unidentified.

The sample taken for sequencing was blood. The chain is built from TRBV28 and TRBJ2-7; D is tentatively TRBD1 or TRBD2 (5 bases each). This receptor was identified in a person aged 55 to 70 with breast cancer. CDR3 in amino acids: CASGGSPEQYF. For the CDR3, the DNA is TGTGCCAGCGGGGGAAGCCCAGAGCAGTACTTC.